This T cell receptor beta chain is from a study of T cell responses to AZD1222 COVID-19 vaccine. The wider study: Timing groups of about 4 and about 12 weeks for second doses were pooled. Overall study results and limits: Reportedly, close to half of spike-specific TCRs are directed against unmutated variant regions. Once two AZD1222 doses were given, Spike-specific TCR breadth and depth went up. Most donors were white British, females outnumbered males, and clonal diversity was possibly underestimated.

Assay: immunoSEQ multiplex PCR; the TCRdb copy retains only in-frame clones and omits some. The sample contains 200,000 or so clones, 85% to 90% of which appear only once. This CDR3 region has 15 residues. Losses at the gene ends were 4 bases for V and 4 bases for J; bases not matched to a gene: 6. Germline loops: CDR1 SGHTA, CDR2 FQGNSA. As regards this clone: Its antigen is still unknown.

The genes are TRBV7-2 and TRBJ1-1; TRBD1 aligns across 10 bases. This TCR derives from an adult in good health. The sample consisted of peripheral blood, taken on day 0 of AZD1222 vaccination. The CDR3 here is CASSSRQGAGTEAFF. The CDR3 DNA reads as TGTGCCAGCAGCTCTAGACAGGGGGCTGGCACTGAAGCTTTCTTT.